These 27 T cell receptor beta chains share one sample of origin, sequenced in a study of cytomegalovirus exposure and HLA in healthy donors. Sequencing was performed with immunoSEQ multiplex PCR; in TCRdb, only in-frame clones are kept and a portion is missing. The sample shows 150,000 to 200,000 clones, approximately 90% of them seen only once. Input material: PBMCs. The receptor set was obtained from a young man in good health and CMV-seronegative.

The chain carries TRBV7-2 and TRBJ2-1, with 12 nucleotides matching TRBD2. V lost 3 bases to trimming and J lost 7 bases; unmatched junction nucleotides: 4. In germline, CDR1 is SGHTA, CDR2 FQGNSA. The CDR3 length is 15 residues. CDR3 DNA sequence: TGTGCCAGCAGCTTGACTAGCGGGAGAATGAATGAGCAGTTCTTC. This encodes CASSLTSGRMNEQFF.

V and J are TRBV4-1 and TRBJ1-5; TRBD1 might be the D (5 bases). Germline assignment: CDR1 MGHRA and CDR2 YSYEKL. This CDR3 region has 14 residues. Trimming removed 4 bases at V and 4 bases at J, with 11 bases between. The CDR3 sequence: CASSLGHPNQPQHF. DNA of the CDR3: TGCGCCAGCAGCCTAGGACACCCTAATCAGCCCCAGCATTTT.

V and J are TRBV18 and TRBJ1-5, with 8 bases aligning to TRBD1. Losses at the gene ends were 4 bases for V and 6 bases for J; bases not matched to a gene: 8. This CDR3 comprises 15 residues. Germline values: CDR1 KGHSH, CDR2 LQKENI. The DNA for the CDR3 is TGTGCCAGCTCACTTGAGGCAGGGGGCATTCAGCCCCAGCATTTT. Protein product: CASSLEAGGIQPQHF.

DNA for the CDR3: TGTGCCAGCAGCTGGGGGACAGGGGAGACTGAAGCTTTCTTT. Translation: CASSWGTGETEAFF. The rearrangement links TRBV6-5 to TRBJ1-1; 10 bases agree with TRBD1. The ends lost 6 bases at V and 5 bases at J; junction bases unmatched: 6. The CDR3 has 14 amino acids. The V gene's germline CDR1 is MNHEY and CDR2 SVGAGI.

For the CDR3, the DNA is TGTGCCAGCAGCTTGGGGGGCGGACGTCCCTATGGCTACACCTTC. Translation gives CASSLGGGRPYGYTF. The gene calls are TRBV5-4 and TRBJ1-2, with D perhaps matching TRBD1 (5 bases). The CDR3 has 15 amino acids. The V end was cut by 0 bases, the J end by 4 bases, with 13 bases between. Germline assignment: CDR1 SGHNT and CDR2 YYREEE (reference sequence).

The chain is built from TRBV7-2 and TRBJ2-3, with D possibly being TRBD1 (6 bases). V lost 4 bases and J lost 7, with 18 bases in between. The CDR3 has 15 amino acids. Germline V gene data show CDR1 as SGHTA and CDR2 as FQGNSA. CDR3 coding DNA: TGTGCCAGCAGCTGGGGTAGGGGGTTCAGGAATACGCAGTATTTT. Translation: CASSWGRGFRNTQYF.

The chain links TRBV7-8 to TRBJ2-5; the D gene is possibly TRBD2 (5 bases). Germline loops: CDR1 SGHVS, CDR2 FQNEAQ. The V end lost 5 bases, the J end lost 2 bases, and 21 bases lay between the germline ends. The CDR3 sequence is 17 residues long. The CDR3 region has the DNA TGTGCCAGCAGCCCCTCCGGTAGCTTTAGGGAGCAAGAGACCCAGTACTTC. This gives the protein CASSPSGSFREQETQYF. Full variable domain (rest looked up from reference TRBV7-8 and TRBJ2-5): GAGVSQSPRYKVAKRGQDVALRCDPISGHVSLFWYQQALGQGPEFLTYFQNEAQLDKSGLPSDRFFAERPEGSVSTLKIQRTQQEDSAVYLCASSPSGSFREQETQYFGPGTRLLVL.

With regard to this clone: This CDR3 is also generated by other DNA sequences in the sample. CDR3 DNA: TGTGCCAGCAGCTTAGGCCGGGGCAGGGGGAACTATGGCTACACCTTC. It specifies CASSLGRGRGNYGYTF. The V gene is TRBV13, the J gene TRBJ1-2, with 7 bases aligning to TRBD1. Germline V gene lookup returns CDR1 PRHDT and CDR2 FYEKMQ (reference sequence). The V and J ends lost 0 bases and 2 bases, in that order; junction bases with no gene match: 6. This CDR3 spans 16 amino acids.

This clone is a singleton in its sample. The chain employs TRBV4-2 and TRBJ2-1, with D tentatively TRBD1 (6 bases). The CDR3 has 16 amino acids. V was shortened by 5 bases and J by 7 bases, with 21 bases between the two germline ends. Germline-derived CDR1 and CDR2 are LGHNA and YNFKEQ. The CDR3, as DNA: TGTGCCAGCAGCTTCCCTAAAGGGGGAGCGAGGAATGAGCAGTTCTTC. Protein sequence: CASSFPKGGARNEQFF.

CDR3 sequence: CSVEWREGYNEQFF. CDR3 in DNA: TGCAGCGTTGAATGGCGGGAGGGTTACAATGAGCAGTTCTTC. The chain couples TRBV29-1 to TRBJ2-1, with 9 nucleotides matching TRBD2. The CDR3 is 14 residues long. Germline lookup yields CDR1 SQVTM and CDR2 ANQGSEA. J gave up 4 bases and V 2 bases, and 3 bases lay outside the gene matches.

The gene calls are TRBV2 and TRBJ1-5; the D gene is possibly TRBD1 (5 bases). V was pared by 10 bases and J by 2 bases, with 18 bases between. The CDR3 covers 15 residues. In germline, CDR1 is SNHLY, CDR2 FYNNEI. The CDR3 protein is CATSPESGGNQPQHF. CDR3 DNA: TGTGCCACCAGCCCTGAATCGGGGGGCAATCAGCCCCAGCATTTT.

CDR3 protein: CASSSTLAGGPFEQFF. The CDR3 nucleotides are TGTGCCAGTAGTTCAACACTAGCGGGGGGGCCATTCGAGCAGTTCTTC. This sequence joins TRBV19 and TRBJ2-1; 13 nucleotides line up with TRBD2. CDR1 is LNHDA and CDR2 is SQIVND in the germline V gene (reference sequence). The CDR3 extends over 16 amino acids. V was clipped by 5 bases and J by 10 bases; unmatched bases: 11.

The count of this clone is one. The chain is built from TRBV5-1 and TRBJ2-7; TRBD2 matches 9 bases. Per germline, CDR1 SGHRS and CDR2 YFSETQ. Unmatched junction bases numbered 4, after V lost 0 bases and J lost 6 bases. The CDR3 consists of 14 residues. DNA of the CDR3: TGCGCCAGCAGCTTGGAGGCGGGAGGGCGCGAGCAGTACGTC. It is translated as CASSLEAGGREQYV.

This clone was seen just once. This chain links TRBV7-9 with TRBJ2-5; 9 positions agree with TRBD2. Germline assignment: CDR1 SEHNR and CDR2 FQNEAQ (reference sequence). J gave up 4 bases and V 5 bases, and 14 bases lay outside the gene matches. This CDR3 has 17 amino acids. The CDR3 DNA sequence: TGTGCCAGCAGCCTCCGAGTTGGCGGGGGGGCCCCAGAGACCCAGTACTTC. It is translated as CASSLRVGGGAPETQYF.

The chain is built from TRBV30 and TRBJ2-7; TRBD2 is a possible D gene (5 bases). V was pared by 0 bases and J by 3 bases, with 12 bases between. CDR3 length: 14 residues. The V gene's germline CDR1 is GTSNPN and CDR2 SVGIG (reference sequence). DNA of the CDR3: TGTGCCTGGAGTGTAACAGCAGGAGGCTACGAGCAGTACGTC. Its protein product is CAWSVTAGGYEQYV.

This chain joins TRBV5-1 and TRBJ2-5, with a tentative D call TRBD2 (5 bases). V lost 4 bases and J lost 5, with 9 bases in between. The CDR3 runs to 12 residues. The V gene's germline CDR1 is SGHRS and CDR2 YFSETQ. This CDR3 reads CASSASLETQYF. The CDR3 DNA reads TGCGCCAGCAGCGCTAGCCTGGAGACCCAGTACTTC.

A word on this clone: Other DNA sequences from this sample encode an identical CDR3 as well. The gene calls are TRBV19 and TRBJ2-6, with a possible D match to TRBD2 (5 bases). Germline-derived CDR1 and CDR2 are LNHDA and SQIVND (reference sequence). The CDR3 has 14 residues. Trimming took 4 bases from V and 1 from J, leaving 5 bases between them. CDR3 DNA sequence: TGTGCCAGTAGTACGGGATCTGGGGCCAACGTCCTGACTTTC. As protein: CASSTGSGANVLTF.

This chain links TRBV4-1 with TRBJ1-2; no clear D. The CDR3 totals 17 residues. The V gene's germline CDR1 is MGHRA and CDR2 YSYEKL. Trimming pared 4 bases from V and 0 bases from J, leaving 18 bases between. The CDR3 DNA reads as TGCGCCAGCAGCCGGCCCGATGGTTCCGCTTCTAACTATGGCTACACCTTC. Its translation: CASSRPDGSASNYGYTF.

This chain links TRBV6-5 with TRBJ1-3; tentative D call: TRBD1 (6 bases). Germline CDR1 reads MNHEY; CDR2 reads SVGAGI. Trimming cost V 0 bases and J 3 bases, with 12 bases left between them. This CDR3 is built from 16 residues. The CDR3 DNA sequence: TGTGCCAGCAGTTACTCGACAGGCCTTATTGGAAACACCATATATTTT. Translated: CASSYSTGLIGNTIYF.

This sequence joins TRBV19 and TRBJ1-1, with TRBD1 identical over 7 bases. V lost 4 bases and J lost 6; bases outside the gene matches: 11. The V gene's germline CDR1 is LNHDA and CDR2 SQIVND (reference sequence). The CDR3 is 15 residues long. The CDR3 DNA is TGTGCCAGTAGTACAAACAGGGGAGCTATTTCTGAAGCTTTCTTT. As protein: CASSTNRGAISEAFF.

The V call is TRBV11-2, the J call TRBJ2-5; D perhaps matches TRBD2 (6 bases). Germline lookup yields CDR1 SGHAT and CDR2 FQNNGV. Between the trimmed V and J ends, which lost 5 bases and 5 bases, there was a span of 12 bases. The CDR3 runs 13 residues. In nucleotides, the CDR3 is TGTGCCAGCAGCGTGGGACTCGGGGAGACCCAGTACTTC. This gives the protein CASSVGLGETQYF.

The rearrangement uses TRBV2 and TRBJ2-1; 7 positions match TRBD2. Germline CDR1 reads SNHLY; CDR2 reads FYNNEI. J gave up 3 bases and V 1 base, and 3 bases lay outside the gene matches. The CDR3 has 15 residues. The chain's CDR3 is CASSEGTSNYNEQFF. In DNA, the CDR3 is TGTGCCAGCAGTGAAGGGACTAGTAACTACAATGAGCAGTTCTTC.

This chain links TRBV30 with TRBJ1-5, with TRBD1 matching over 7 bases. There are 13 residues in the CDR3. Germline trimming cut 5 bases from V and 4 bases from J; bases unmatched to any gene: 5. The germline CDR1 and CDR2 sequences are GTSNPN and SVGIG (reference sequence). CDR3 protein: CAWGLTGNQPQHF. The CDR3 nucleotides read TGTGCCTGGGGGTTGACAGGGAATCAGCCCCAGCATTTT.

The chain combines TRBV6-1 with TRBJ1-4, with a tentative D call TRBD1 (6 bases). Trimming left V 4 bases short and J 6 bases short, with 15 bases between. CDR3 length: 15 residues. Germline V gene sequence: CDR1 MNHNS, CDR2 SASEGT. CDR3 in DNA: TGTGCCAGCAGTGCACCAGGGGATCTGTATGAAAAACTGTTTTTT. This gives the protein CASSAPGDLYEKLFF.

A word on this clone: At one boundary the junction diverges from the germline segment, which might be a read error. DNA for the CDR3: TGTGCCAGCAGCTACTTCTCAGGACAGAACTATGGCTACACCTTC. This translates into CASSYFSGQNYGYTF. The chain links TRBV6-5 to TRBJ1-2, with a tentative D call TRBD1 (6 bases). The CDR3 covers 15 residues. The germline V gene has CDR1 MNHEY and CDR2 SVGAGI.

The chain recombines TRBV5-5 with TRBJ2-1; TRBD2 matches 9 bases. The CDR3 has 16 amino acids. V was clipped by 4 bases and J by 8 bases; unmatched bases: 13. The germline CDR1 and CDR2 sequences are SGHKS and YYEKEE (reference sequence). The CDR3 sequence: CASSPRNSGSIYEQFF. The CDR3 coding sequence is TGTGCCAGCAGCCCTCGTAATAGCGGGAGTATCTATGAGCAGTTCTTC.

V is TRBV28 and J is TRBJ1-5; 9 bases align to TRBD1. Trimming removed 5 bases from V and 7 bases from J; junction bases left unmatched: 15. The CDR3 extends over 17 amino acids. Per germline, CDR1 MDHEN and CDR2 SYDVKM. The CDR3 sequence is CASSVKGWTGVGQPQHF. The CDR3 DNA follows: TGTGCCAGCAGTGTTAAAGGGTGGACAGGGGTTGGACAGCCCCAGCATTTT. The variable domain in full, with the rest retrieved from reference TRBV28 and TRBJ1-5, is DVKVTQSSRYLVKRTGEKVFLECVQDMDHENMFWYRQDPGLGLRLIYFSYDVKMKEKGDIPEGYSVSREKKERFSLILESASTNQTSMYLCASSVKGWTGVGQPQHFGDGTRLSIL.